Listed here are 11 T cell receptor beta chains from one sample, sequenced in a study of cytomegalovirus exposure and HLA in healthy donors. The PCR contained 60 Vbeta and 13 Jbeta primers. The table came from immunoSEQ multiplex PCR; TCRdb's copy has only in-frame clones and leaves some out. Its listing shows roughly 50,000 clones. The sample taken for sequencing was PBMCs. Source of these receptors: a woman aged 40 to 55 in good health and CMV-seronegative.

V is TRBV5-1 and J is TRBJ1-1; a possible D gene is TRBD1 (5 bases). This CDR3 has 13 amino acids. Trimming stripped 4 bases from V and 5 bases from J, with 12 bases between. CDR1 is SGHRS, CDR2 YFSETQ, per germline. CDR3 amino acids: CASSPAGYTEAFF. The CDR3 bases are TGCGCCAGCAGCCCGGCAGGGTATACTGAAGCTTTCTTT. Complete variable domain (other parts from reference TRBV5-1 and TRBJ1-1): KAGVTQTPRYLIKTRGQQVTLSCSPISGHRSVSWYQQTPGQGLQFLFEYFSETQRNKGNFPGRFSGRQFSNSRSEMNVSTLELGDSALYLCASSPAGYTEAFFGQGTRLTVV.

The genes are TRBV4-3 and TRBJ2-7; tentative D call: TRBD2 (5 bases). The CDR3 covers 16 residues. The ends were cut back, 0 bases at V and 1 base at J, with 13 bases in the middle. CDR1 LGHNA and CDR2 YSLEER come from the germline V gene. CDR3 sequence: CASSQDWAGSSYEQYF. The CDR3 DNA reads TGCGCCAGCAGCCAAGATTGGGCGGGTTCTTCCTACGAGCAGTACTTC.

The V and J genes are TRBV7-8 and TRBJ2-5; no reliable D call. With 3 bases removed from V and 2 bases from J, the gap between germline ends came to 7 bases. The length of the CDR3 is 13 residues. Per the germline V gene, CDR1 is SGHVS and CDR2 is FQNEAQ. CDR3 DNA: TGTGCCAGCAGCTTCGAGCAACAAGAGACCCAGTACTTC. Translation gives CASSFEQQETQYF.

This sequence joins TRBV2 and TRBJ1-1, with D possibly matching TRBD1 (6 bases). V lost 5 bases, J lost 0 bases, and 7 bases lay in between. CDR1 SNHLY and CDR2 FYNNEI come from the germline V gene. The CDR3 has 13 amino acids. CDR3 loop: CASSWTVNTEAFF. The CDR3 DNA reads TGTGCCAGCAGTTGGACAGTGAACACTGAAGCTTTCTTT.

The rearrangement uses TRBV6-5 and TRBJ1-2; D is undetermined. V shed 2 bases and J shed 3 bases, with 10 bases lying between them. The CDR3 sequence is 14 residues long. Germline V gene sequence: CDR1 MNHEY, CDR2 SVGAGI. CDR3 in DNA: TGTGCCAGCAGTTACACCGCCGGAGACTATGGCTACACCTTC. Amino acid sequence: CASSYTAGDYGYTF.

The chain combines TRBV29-1 with TRBJ2-1; D not resolved. V dropped 4 bases and J dropped 6 bases, with 10 bases sitting between them. The CDR3 has 12 residues. Germline CDR1 is SQVTM and CDR2 is ANQGSEA. This CDR3 reads CSVVRQANEQFF. CDR3 DNA: TGCAGCGTTGTAAGGCAGGCCAATGAGCAGTTCTTC.

This chain links TRBV4-3 with TRBJ2-7, with TRBD1 matching over 7 bases. This CDR3 has 14 residues. In germline, CDR1 is LGHNA, CDR2 YSLEER. With V trimmed by 4 bases and J by 1 base, 4 bases remained unmatched. The CDR3 bases are TGCGCCAGCAGCCGGGACAGTCGGTCCTACGAGCAGTACTTC. This translates into CASSRDSRSYEQYF.

The chain combines TRBV7-2 with TRBJ1-4; 10 positions agree with TRBD1. The germline V gene has CDR1 SGHTA and CDR2 FQGNSA. V was pared by 5 bases and J by 7 bases, with 10 bases of the junction left unmatched. This CDR3 is built from 16 residues. CDR3 amino acids: CASSGTTGGVSEKLFF. CDR3 nucleotides: TGTGCCAGCAGCGGGACGACAGGGGGCGTTAGTGAAAAACTGTTTTTT.

The V and J genes are TRBV11-3 and TRBJ2-1; D is unclear. V lost 2 bases, J lost 5 bases, and 13 bases lay in between. This CDR3 contains 15 residues. In germline, CDR1 is SGHNT, CDR2 YENEEA. The CDR3 protein is CASSLYSHSNNEQFF. The DNA for the CDR3 is TGTGCCAGCAGCTTATACTCCCACTCAAACAATGAGCAGTTCTTC.

V is TRBV4-2 and J is TRBJ1-1; D perhaps matches TRBD1 (5 bases). V was shortened by 2 bases and J by 1 base, with 8 bases between the two germline ends. CDR3 length: 14 amino acids. Germline assignment: CDR1 LGHNA and CDR2 YNFKEQ. The CDR3 coding sequence is TGTGCCAGCAGCCAACCCGACAGGAACACTGAAGCTTTCTTT. As protein: CASSQPDRNTEAFF.

The chain combines TRBV5-6 with TRBJ1-5, with D unresolved. The CDR3 loop spans 12 amino acids. Trimming pared 4 bases from V and 7 bases from J, leaving 9 bases between. Per germline, CDR1 SGHDT and CDR2 YYEEEE. CDR3 coding DNA: TGTGCCAGCAGCCGCCTTGGCCAGCCCCAGCATTTT. As protein: CASSRLGQPQHF.